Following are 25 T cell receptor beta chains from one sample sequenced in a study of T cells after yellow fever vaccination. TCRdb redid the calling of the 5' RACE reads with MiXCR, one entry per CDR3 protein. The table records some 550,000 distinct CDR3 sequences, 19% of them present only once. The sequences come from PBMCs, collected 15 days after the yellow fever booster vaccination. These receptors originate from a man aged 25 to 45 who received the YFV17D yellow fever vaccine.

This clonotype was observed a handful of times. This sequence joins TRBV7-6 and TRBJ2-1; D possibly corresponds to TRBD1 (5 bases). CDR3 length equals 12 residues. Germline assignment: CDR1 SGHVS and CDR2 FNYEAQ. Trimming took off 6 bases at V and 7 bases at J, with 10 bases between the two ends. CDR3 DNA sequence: TGTGCCAGCAGGGGGCTGGGGAATGAGCAGTTCTTC. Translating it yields CASRGLGNEQFF.

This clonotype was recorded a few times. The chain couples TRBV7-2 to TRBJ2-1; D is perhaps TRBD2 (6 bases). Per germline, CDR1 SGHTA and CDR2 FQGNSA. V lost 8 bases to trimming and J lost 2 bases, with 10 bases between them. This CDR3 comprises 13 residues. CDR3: CASRGGTYNEQFF. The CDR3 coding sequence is TGTGCCAGCCGGGGCGGGACCTACAATGAGCAGTTCTTC.

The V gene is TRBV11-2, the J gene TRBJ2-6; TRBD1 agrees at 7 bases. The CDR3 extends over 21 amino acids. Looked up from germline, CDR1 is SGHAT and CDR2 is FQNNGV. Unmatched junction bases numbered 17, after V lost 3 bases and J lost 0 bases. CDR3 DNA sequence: TGTGCCAGCAGCTTGAGGGGGCCAGCAGGGCCATCTCTCTCTGGGGCCAACGTCCTGACTTTC. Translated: CASSLRGPAGPSLSGANVLTF. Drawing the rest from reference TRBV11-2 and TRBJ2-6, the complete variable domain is EAGVAQSPRYKIIEKRQSVAFWCNPISGHATLYWYQQILGQGPKLLIQFQNNGVVDDSQLPKDRFSAERLKGVDSTLKIQPAKLEDSAVYLCASSLRGPAGPSLSGANVLTFGAGSRLTVL.

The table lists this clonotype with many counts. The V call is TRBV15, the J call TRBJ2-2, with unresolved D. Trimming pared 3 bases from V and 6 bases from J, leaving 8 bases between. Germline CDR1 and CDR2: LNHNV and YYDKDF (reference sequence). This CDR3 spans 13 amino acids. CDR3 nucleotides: TGTGCCACCAGCAGGGACCTCGCCGGGGAGCTGTTTTTT. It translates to CATSRDLAGELFF. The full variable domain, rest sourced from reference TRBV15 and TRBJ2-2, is DAMVIQNPRYQVTQFGKPVTLSCSQTLNHNVMYWYQQKSSQAPKLLFHYYDKDFNNEADTPDNFQSRRPNTSFCFLDIRSPGLGDTAMYLCATSRDLAGELFFGEGSRLTVL.

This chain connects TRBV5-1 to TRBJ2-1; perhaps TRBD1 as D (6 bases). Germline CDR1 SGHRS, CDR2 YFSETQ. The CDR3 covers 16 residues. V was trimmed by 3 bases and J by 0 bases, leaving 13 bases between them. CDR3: CASSWDTFSSYNEQFF. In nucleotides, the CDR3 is TGCGCCAGCAGCTGGGACACTTTTTCCTCCTACAATGAGCAGTTCTTC.

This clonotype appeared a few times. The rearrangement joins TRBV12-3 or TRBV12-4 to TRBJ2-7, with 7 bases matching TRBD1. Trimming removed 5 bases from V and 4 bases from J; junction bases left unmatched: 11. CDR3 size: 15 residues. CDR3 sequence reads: CASSPRPGQPYEQYF. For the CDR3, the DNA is TGTGCCAGCAGTCCCAGGCCGGGACAGCCTTACGAGCAGTACTTC.

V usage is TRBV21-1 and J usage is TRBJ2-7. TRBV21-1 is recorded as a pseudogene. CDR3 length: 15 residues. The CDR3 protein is CASRRGVRSSYEQYF. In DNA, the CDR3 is TGTGCCAGCAGACGTGGGGTCAGGAGCTCCTACGAGCAGTACTTC.

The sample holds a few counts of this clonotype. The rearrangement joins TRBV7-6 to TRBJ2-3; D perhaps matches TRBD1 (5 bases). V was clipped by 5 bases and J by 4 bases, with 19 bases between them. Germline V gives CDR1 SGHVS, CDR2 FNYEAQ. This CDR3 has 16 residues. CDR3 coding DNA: TGTGCCAGCAGCGTTAACAGGATCGGCAGGGCAGATACGCAGTATTTT. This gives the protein CASSVNRIGRADTQYF.

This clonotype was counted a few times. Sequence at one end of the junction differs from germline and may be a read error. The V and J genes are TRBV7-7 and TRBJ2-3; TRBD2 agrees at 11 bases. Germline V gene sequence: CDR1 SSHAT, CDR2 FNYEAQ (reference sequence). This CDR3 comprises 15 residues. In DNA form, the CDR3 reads TGTGCTAGCAGCGCGACTAGCGGGGTCGTTGGTGCGCAGTATTTT. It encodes CASSATSGVVGAQYF.

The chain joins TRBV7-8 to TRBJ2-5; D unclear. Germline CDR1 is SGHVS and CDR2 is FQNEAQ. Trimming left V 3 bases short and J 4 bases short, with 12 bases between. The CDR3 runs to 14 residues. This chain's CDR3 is CASSLGFSRETQYF. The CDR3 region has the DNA TGTGCCAGCAGCTTGGGTTTCTCCCGAGAGACCCAGTACTTC.

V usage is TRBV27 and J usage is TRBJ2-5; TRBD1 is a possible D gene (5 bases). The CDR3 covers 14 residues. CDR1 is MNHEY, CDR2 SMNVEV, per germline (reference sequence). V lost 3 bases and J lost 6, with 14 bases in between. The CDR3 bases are TGTGCCAGCAGTTTGATCCCCAACAGGCAGACCCAGTACTTC. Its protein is CASSLIPNRQTQYF.

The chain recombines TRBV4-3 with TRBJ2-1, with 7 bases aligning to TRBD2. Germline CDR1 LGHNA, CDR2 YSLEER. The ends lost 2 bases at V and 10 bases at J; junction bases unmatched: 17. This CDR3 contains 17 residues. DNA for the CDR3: TGCGCCAGCAGCCAAAACCAAGCGGGAAGGGGCGGGGAGGAGCAGTTCTTC. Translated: CASSQNQAGRGGEEQFF.

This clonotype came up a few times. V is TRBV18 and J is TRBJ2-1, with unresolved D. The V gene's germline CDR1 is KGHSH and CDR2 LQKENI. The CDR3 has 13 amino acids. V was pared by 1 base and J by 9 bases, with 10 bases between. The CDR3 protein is CASSPQADGEQFF. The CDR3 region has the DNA TGTGCCAGCTCACCACAGGCGGACGGTGAGCAGTTCTTC.

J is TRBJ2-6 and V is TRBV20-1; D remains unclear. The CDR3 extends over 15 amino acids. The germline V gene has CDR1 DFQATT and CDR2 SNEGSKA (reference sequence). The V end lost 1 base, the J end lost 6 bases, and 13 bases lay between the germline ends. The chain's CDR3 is CSARGATPEANVLTF. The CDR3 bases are TGCAGTGCTAGAGGTGCAACACCCGAGGCCAACGTCCTGACTTTC.

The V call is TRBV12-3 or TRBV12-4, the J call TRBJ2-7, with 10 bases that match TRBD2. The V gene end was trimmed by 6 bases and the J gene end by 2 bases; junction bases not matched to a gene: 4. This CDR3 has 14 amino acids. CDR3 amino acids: CASSTSGAPYEQYF. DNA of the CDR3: TGTGCCAGCAGCACTAGCGGGGCCCCCTACGAGCAGTACTTC.

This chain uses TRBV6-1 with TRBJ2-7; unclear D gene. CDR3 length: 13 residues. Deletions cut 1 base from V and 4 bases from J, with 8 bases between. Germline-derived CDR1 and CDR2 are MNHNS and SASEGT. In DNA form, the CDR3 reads TGTGCCAGCAGTGAAGAGGTGACGTACGAGCAGTACTTC. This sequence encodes CASSEEVTYEQYF.

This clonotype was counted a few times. The CDR3 region is CASSVGGRVYEQFF. CDR3 DNA sequence: TGCGCCAGTTCGGTGGGAGGCCGCGTCTATGAGCAGTTCTTC. The chain links TRBV5-1 to TRBJ2-1, with a possible D match to TRBD2 (6 bases). The V end lost 8 bases, the J end lost 8 bases, and 20 bases lay between the germline ends. Germline values: CDR1 SGHRS, CDR2 YFSETQ. The CDR3 runs to 14 residues. Supplemented by reference TRBV5-1 and TRBJ2-1, the full variable domain reads KAGVTQTPRYLIKTRGQQVTLSCSPISGHRSVSWYQQTPGQGLQFLFEYFSETQRNKGNFPGRFSGRQFSNSRSEMNVSTLELGDSALYLCASSVGGRVYEQFFGPGTRLTVL.

The CDR3 DNA is TGTGCCAGCAGCTTTTACCGACTAGCGGGAACAGATACGCAGTATTTT. As protein: CASSFYRLAGTDTQYF. The chain uses TRBV7-9 and TRBJ2-3; 11 bases agree with TRBD2. The V gene end was trimmed by 3 bases and the J gene end by 3 bases; junction bases not matched to a gene: 5. This CDR3 is 16 amino acids long. Germline V gene data show CDR1 as SEHNR and CDR2 as FQNEAQ (reference sequence).

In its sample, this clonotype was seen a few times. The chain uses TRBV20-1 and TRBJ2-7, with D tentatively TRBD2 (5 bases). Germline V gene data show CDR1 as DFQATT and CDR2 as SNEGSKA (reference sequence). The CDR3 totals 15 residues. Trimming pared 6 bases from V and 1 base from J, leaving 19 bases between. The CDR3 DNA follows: TGCAGTGCGCGACCGGACTCCTCCCCGTCCTACGAGCAGTACTTC. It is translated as CSARPDSSPSYEQYF.

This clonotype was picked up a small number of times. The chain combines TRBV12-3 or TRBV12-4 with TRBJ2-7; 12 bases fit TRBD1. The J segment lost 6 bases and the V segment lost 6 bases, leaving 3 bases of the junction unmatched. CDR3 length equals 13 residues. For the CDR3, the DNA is TGTGCCAGCAGCGGGACAGGGGGCCTCGAGCAGTACTTC. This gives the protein CASSGTGGLEQYF.

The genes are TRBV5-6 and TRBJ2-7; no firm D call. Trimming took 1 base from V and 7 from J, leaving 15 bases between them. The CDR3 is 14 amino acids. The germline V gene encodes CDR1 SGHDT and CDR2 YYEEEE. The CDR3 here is CASSLKGNLREQYF. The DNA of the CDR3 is TGTGCCAGCAGCTTGAAAGGGAACCTGAGGGAGCAGTACTTC. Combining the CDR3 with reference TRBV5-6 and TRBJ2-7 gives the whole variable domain DAGVTQSPTHLIKTRGQQVTLRCSPKSGHDTVSWYQQALGQGPQFIFQYYEEEERQRGNFPDRFSGHQFPNYSSELNVNALLLGDSALYLCASSLKGNLREQYFGPGTRLTVT.

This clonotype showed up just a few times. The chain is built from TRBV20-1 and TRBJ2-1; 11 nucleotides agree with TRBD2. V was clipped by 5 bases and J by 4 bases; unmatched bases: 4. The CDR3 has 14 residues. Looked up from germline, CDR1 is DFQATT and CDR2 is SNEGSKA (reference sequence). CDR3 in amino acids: CSAPSGRPYNEQFF. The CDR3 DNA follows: TGCAGTGCTCCTAGCGGGAGGCCTTACAATGAGCAGTTCTTC.

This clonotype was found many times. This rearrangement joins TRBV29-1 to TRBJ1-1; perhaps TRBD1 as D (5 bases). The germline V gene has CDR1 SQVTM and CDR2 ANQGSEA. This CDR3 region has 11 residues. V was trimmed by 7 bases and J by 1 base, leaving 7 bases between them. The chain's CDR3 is CSGGENTEAFF. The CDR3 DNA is TGCAGCGGGGGGGAGAACACTGAAGCTTTCTTT.

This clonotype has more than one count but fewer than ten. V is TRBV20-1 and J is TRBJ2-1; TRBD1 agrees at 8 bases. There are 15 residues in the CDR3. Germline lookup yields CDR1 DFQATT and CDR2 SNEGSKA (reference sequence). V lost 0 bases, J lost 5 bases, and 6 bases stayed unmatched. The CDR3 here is CSARDGQGAHNEQFF. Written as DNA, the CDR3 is TGCAGTGCTAGAGATGGGCAGGGGGCCCACAATGAGCAGTTCTTC.

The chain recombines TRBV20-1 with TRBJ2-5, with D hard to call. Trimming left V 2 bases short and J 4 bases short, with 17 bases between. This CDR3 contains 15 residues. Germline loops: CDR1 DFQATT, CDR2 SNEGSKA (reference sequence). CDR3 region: CSARPPPPESETQYF. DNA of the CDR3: TGCAGTGCTAGACCCCCCCCGCCGGAGTCAGAGACCCAGTACTTC.